The 2 T cell receptor beta chains reported below all come from one sample, sequenced in a study of graft-versus-host responses after intestinal transplantation. Clones were read by immunoSEQ multiplex PCR, and TCRdb kept only the in-frame ones, dropping some. The sample has around 110,000 clones, about 92% seen once; the top ten hold more than 0.9%. The antigens for these receptors are not known. The source material was unstimulated CD8+ T cells sorted from spleen or lymph node cells, sampled before transplant. These receptors were obtained from a human donor who was the organ donor for an intestinal transplant.

This chain joins TRBV9 and TRBJ2-7, with D perhaps matching TRBD1 or TRBD2 (7 bases each). With 1 base removed from V and 6 bases from J, the gap between germline ends came to 17 bases. Germline V lookup: CDR1 SGDLS, CDR2 YYNGEE. The CDR3 length is 15 residues. The CDR3 sequence: CASSVQQGGGSEQYF. The CDR3 coding sequence is TGTGCCAGCAGCGTACAGCAGGGGGGAGGGTCCGAGCAGTACTTC.

The sample holds one count of this clone. The V call is TRBV27, the J call TRBJ2-1; 7 positions agree with TRBD1. The CDR3 contains 14 residues. V was clipped by 7 bases and J by 3 bases; unmatched bases: 6. Germline loops: CDR1 MNHEY, CDR2 SMNVEV (reference sequence). CDR3 sequence (DNA): TGTGCCAGCACTCTTTCAGGGGGCTACAATGAGCAGTTCTTC. It codes for CASTLSGGYNEQFF.